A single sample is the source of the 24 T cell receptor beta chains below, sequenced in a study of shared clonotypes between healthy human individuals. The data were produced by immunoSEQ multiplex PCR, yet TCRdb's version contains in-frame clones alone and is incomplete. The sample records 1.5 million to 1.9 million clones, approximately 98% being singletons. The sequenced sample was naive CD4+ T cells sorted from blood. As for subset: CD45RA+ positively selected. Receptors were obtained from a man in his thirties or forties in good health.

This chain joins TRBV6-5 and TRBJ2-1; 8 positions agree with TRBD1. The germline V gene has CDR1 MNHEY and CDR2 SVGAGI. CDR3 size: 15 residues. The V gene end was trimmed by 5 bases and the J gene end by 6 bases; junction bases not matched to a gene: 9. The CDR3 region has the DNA TGTGCCAGCAGTCCCCGGGACAGGTTCTTCAATGAGCAGTTCTTC. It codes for CASSPRDRFFNEQFF.

CDR3 region: CASSARRGETQYF. DNA of the CDR3: TGTGCCAGCAGTGCTAGACGGGGAGAGACCCAGTACTTC. The chain is built from TRBV27 and TRBJ2-5, with D possibly matching TRBD2 (5 bases). The V end lost 5 bases, the J end lost 4 bases, and 11 bases lay between the germline ends. The germline CDR1 and CDR2 sequences are MNHEY and SMNVEV (reference sequence). The CDR3 contains 13 residues.

This chain's CDR3 is CASKQEGNDEQYF. CDR3 nucleotide sequence: TGTGCCAGCAAGCAGGAAGGGAACGACGAGCAGTACTTC. The chain recombines TRBV9 with TRBJ2-7, with no clear D. Trimming removed 6 bases from V and 5 bases from J, with 15 bases in between. CDR1 is SGDLS, CDR2 YYNGEE, per germline. The CDR3 runs 13 residues.

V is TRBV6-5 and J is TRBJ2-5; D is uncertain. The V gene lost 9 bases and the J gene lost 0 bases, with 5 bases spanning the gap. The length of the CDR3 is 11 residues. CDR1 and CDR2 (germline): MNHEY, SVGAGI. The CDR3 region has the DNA TGTGCCAGTGGACACCAAGAGACCCAGTACTTC. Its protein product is CASGHQETQYF.

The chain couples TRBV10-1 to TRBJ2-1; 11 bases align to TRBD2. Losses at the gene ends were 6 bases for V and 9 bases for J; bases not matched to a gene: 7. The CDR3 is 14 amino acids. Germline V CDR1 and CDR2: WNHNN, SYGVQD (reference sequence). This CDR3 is CASSQLAGVGEQFF. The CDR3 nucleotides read TGCGCCAGCAGCCAACTAGCGGGAGTTGGTGAGCAGTTCTTC.

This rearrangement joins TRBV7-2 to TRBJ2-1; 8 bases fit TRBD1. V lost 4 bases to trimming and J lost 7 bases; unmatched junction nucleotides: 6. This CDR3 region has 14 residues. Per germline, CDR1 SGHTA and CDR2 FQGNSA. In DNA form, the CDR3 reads TGTGCCAGCAGCTCGCGGACAGGGCGAAATGAGCAGTTCTTC. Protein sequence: CASSSRTGRNEQFF.

Written as DNA, the CDR3 is TGTGCCAGCTCACCCGTCATAGGGGCGAACACCGGGGAGCTGTTTTTT. Translated: CASSPVIGANTGELFF. This sequence joins TRBV18 and TRBJ2-2; possible D gene TRBD1, 5 bases. With 3 bases removed from V and 0 bases from J, the gap between germline ends came to 11 bases. The CDR3 consists of 16 residues. In germline, CDR1 is KGHSH, CDR2 LQKENI. Full variable domain (remainder filled in from reference TRBV18 and TRBJ2-2): NAGVMQNPRHLVRRRGQEARLRCSPMKGHSHVYWYRQLPEEGLKFMVYLQKENIIDESGMPKERFSAEFPKEGPSILRIQQVVRGDSAAYFCASSPVIGANTGELFFGEGSRLTVL.

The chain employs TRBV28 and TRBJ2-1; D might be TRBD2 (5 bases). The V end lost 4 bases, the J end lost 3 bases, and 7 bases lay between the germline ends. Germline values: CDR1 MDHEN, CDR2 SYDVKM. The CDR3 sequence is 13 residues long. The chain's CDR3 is CASSSGNYNEQFF. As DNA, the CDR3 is TGTGCCAGCAGTTCCGGGAACTACAATGAGCAGTTCTTC.

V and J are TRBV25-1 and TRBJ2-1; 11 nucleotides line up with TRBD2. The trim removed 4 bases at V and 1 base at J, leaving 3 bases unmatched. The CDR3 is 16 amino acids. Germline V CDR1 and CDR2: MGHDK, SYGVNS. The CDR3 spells CASSGGTSGSYNEQFF. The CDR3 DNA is TGTGCCAGCAGTGGGGGGACTAGCGGTTCCTACAATGAGCAGTTCTTC.

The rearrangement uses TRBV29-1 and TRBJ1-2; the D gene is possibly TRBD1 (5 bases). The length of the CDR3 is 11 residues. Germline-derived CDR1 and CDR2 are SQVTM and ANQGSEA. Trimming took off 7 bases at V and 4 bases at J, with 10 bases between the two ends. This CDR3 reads CSALGGYGYTF. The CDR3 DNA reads TGCAGCGCCTTGGGGGGCTATGGCTACACCTTC.

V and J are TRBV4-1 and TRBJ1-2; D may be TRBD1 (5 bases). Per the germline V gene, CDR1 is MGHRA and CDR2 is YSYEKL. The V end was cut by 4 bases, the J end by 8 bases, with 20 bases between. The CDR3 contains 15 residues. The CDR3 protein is CASSPLGTRAMGYTF. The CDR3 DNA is TGCGCCAGCAGCCCCTTGGGGACGAGGGCTATGGGCTACACCTTC.

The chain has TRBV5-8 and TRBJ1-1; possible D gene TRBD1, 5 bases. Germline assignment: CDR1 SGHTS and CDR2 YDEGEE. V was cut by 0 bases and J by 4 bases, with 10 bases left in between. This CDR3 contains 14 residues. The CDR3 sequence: CASSLAGLATEAFF. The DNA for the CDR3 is TGTGCCAGCAGCTTGGCAGGGTTGGCCACTGAAGCTTTCTTT.

The CDR3 loop is CASSTGTGTEKLFF. The CDR3 nucleotides read TGCGCCAGCAGTACCGGGACAGGGACTGAAAAACTGTTTTTT. The genes are TRBV5-1 and TRBJ1-4; the match to TRBD1 covers 9 bases. CDR3 length: 14 amino acids. Germline V gives CDR1 SGHRS, CDR2 YFSETQ. V lost 5 bases, J lost 7 bases, and 6 bases stayed unmatched.

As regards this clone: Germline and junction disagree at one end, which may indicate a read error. The CDR3 spells CASSKGRGDQPQHF. CDR3 nucleotide sequence: TGTGCCAGCAGCAAGGGCAGGGGGGATCAACCCCAGCATTTT. This chain uses TRBV11-2 with TRBJ1-5; 7 bases fit TRBD1. Germline CDR1 is SGHAT and CDR2 is FQNNGV. The length of the CDR3 is 14 residues.

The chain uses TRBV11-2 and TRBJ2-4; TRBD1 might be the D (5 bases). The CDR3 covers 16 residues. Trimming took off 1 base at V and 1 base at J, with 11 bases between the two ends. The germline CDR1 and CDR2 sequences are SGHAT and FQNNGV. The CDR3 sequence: CASSLVPGLAKNIQYF. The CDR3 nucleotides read TGTGCCAGCAGCTTAGTTCCAGGGTTGGCCAAAAACATTCAGTACTTC.

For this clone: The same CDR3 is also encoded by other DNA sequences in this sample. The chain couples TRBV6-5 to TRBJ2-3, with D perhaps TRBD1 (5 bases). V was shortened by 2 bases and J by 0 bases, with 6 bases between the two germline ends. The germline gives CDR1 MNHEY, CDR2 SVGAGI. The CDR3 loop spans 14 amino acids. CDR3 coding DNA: TGTGCCAGCAGTTACACAGGCAGCACAGATACGCAGTATTTT. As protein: CASSYTGSTDTQYF.

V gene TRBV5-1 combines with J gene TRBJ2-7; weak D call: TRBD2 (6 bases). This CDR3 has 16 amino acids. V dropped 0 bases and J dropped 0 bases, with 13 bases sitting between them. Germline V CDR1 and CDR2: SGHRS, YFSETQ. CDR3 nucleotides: TGCGCCAGCAGCTTGGGGGGACTCCCAAGCTCCTACGAGCAGTACTTC. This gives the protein CASSLGGLPSSYEQYF.

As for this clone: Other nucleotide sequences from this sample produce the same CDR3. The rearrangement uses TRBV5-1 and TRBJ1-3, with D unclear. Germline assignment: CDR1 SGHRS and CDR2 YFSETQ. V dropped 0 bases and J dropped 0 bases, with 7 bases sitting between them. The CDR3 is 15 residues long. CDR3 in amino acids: CASSLGGISGNTIYF. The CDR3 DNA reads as TGCGCCAGCAGCTTGGGTGGGATCTCTGGAAACACCATATATTTT.

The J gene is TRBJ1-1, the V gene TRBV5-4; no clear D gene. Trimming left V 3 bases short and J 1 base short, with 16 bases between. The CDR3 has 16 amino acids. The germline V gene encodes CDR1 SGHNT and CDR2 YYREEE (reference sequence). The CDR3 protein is CASSSPGPGGNTEAFF. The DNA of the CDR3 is TGTGCCAGCAGCTCCCCAGGACCTGGAGGGAACACTGAAGCTTTCTTT.

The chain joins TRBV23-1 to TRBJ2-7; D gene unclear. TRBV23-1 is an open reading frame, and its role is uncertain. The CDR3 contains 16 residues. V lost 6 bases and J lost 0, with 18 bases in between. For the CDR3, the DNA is TGCGCCAGCAGCCCCGAAGGTCCTAAAAGCTCCTACGAGCAGTACTTC. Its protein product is CASSPEGPKSSYEQYF.

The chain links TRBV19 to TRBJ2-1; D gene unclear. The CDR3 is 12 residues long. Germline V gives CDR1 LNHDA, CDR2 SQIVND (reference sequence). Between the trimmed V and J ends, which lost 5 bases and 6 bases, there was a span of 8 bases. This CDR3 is CASSFLTNEQFF. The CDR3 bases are TGTGCCAGTAGTTTCCTGACCAATGAGCAGTTCTTC.

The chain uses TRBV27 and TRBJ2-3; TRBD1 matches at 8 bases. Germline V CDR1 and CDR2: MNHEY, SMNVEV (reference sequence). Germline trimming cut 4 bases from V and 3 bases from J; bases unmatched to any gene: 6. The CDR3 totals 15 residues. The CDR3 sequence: CASSSWTGRTDTQYF. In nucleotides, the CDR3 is TGTGCCAGCAGTTCATGGACAGGGAGAACAGATACGCAGTATTTT.

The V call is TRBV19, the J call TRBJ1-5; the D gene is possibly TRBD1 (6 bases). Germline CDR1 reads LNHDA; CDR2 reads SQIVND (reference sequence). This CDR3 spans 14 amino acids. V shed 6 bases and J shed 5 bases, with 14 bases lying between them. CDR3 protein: CASRERGNYQPQHF. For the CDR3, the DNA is TGTGCCAGTAGAGAGAGGGGGAATTATCAGCCCCAGCATTTT. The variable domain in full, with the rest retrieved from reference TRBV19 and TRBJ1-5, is DGGITQSPKYLFRKEGQNVTLSCEQNLNHDAMYWYRQDPGQGLRLIYYSQIVNDFQKGDIAEGYSVSREKKESFPLTVTSAQKNPTAFYLCASRERGNYQPQHFGDGTRLSIL.

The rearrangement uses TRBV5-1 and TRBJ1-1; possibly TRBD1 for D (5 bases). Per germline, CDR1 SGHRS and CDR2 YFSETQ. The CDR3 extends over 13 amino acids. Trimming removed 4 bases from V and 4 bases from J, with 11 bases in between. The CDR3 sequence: CASSPSGGTEAFF. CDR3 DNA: TGCGCCAGCAGCCCTTCGGGGGGCACTGAAGCTTTCTTT.